A selection of T cell receptor beta chains follows, all from one sample in a study of blood T cell repertoires in COVID-19. Sequenced by immunoSEQ multiplex PCR; TCRdb stores in-frame clones only, minus some. Of approximately 97,000 clones listed, roughly 90% are singletons. Material: peripheral blood. These receptors originate from a woman in her forties or fifties with COVID-19, enrolled during active disease. The CDR3 runs from the conserved cysteine through the conserved F or W. The D gene is left open where the match is weak. Clone size, where shown, is once, few, many, or a class for clones that have expanded.

clone_size cdr3_length j_call v_call d_call cdr3_aa cdr3_nt
- 15 TRBJ2-1 TRBV5-6 - CASSYGWVIYNEQFF TGTGCCAGCAGCTACGGGTGGGTAATATACAATGAGCAGTTCTTC
- 17 TRBJ2-1 TRBV2 TRBD2 CASPLAGAPSSYNEQFF TGTGCCAGCCCGCTAGCGGGGGCTCCTAGCTCCTACAATGAGCAGTTCTTC
- 13 TRBJ1-1 TRBV30 - CAWNRARGTEAFF TGTGCCTGGAACAGGGCAAGGGGGACTGAAGCTTTCTTT
- 15 TRBJ1-5 TRBV19 - CASSLTSNSNQPQHF TGTGCCAGTAGTTTGACATCCAATAGCAATCAGCCCCAGCATTTT
- 14 TRBJ1-5 TRBV27 TRBD1 CASSLKQGYQPQHF TGTGCCAGCAGTTTAAAACAGGGGTATCAGCCCCAGCATTTT
- 16 TRBJ2-2 TRBV10-3 TRBD1 CAISVTGTGNTGELFF TGTGCCATCAGTGTTACCGGGACAGGGAACACCGGGGAGCTGTTTTTT
- 14 TRBJ2-4 TRBV4-3 - CASSQDEGTDIQYF TGCGCCAGCAGCCAAGACGAGGGGACTGACATTCAGTACTTC
- 15 TRBJ1-2 TRBV28 TRBD1 CASSHQKTGDYGYTF TGTGCCAGCAGTCACCAGAAGACAGGGGACTATGGCTACACCTTC
- 16 TRBJ1-4 TRBV3-1/TRBV3-2 - CASSPHRTTANEKLFF TGTGCCAGCAGCCCTCACCGAACGACAGCTAATGAAAAACTGTTTTTT
- 16 TRBJ2-5 TRBV4-1 TRBD2 CASSPTSGGPRETQYF TGCGCCAGCAGCCCGACTAGCGGGGGGCCGCGAGAGACCCAGTACTTC
- 15 TRBJ2-1 TRBV11-2 TRBD2 CASSRRLAGGNEQFF TGTGCCAGCAGCCGTAGACTAGCGGGGGGCAATGAGCAGTTCTTC
- 13 TRBJ2-3 TRBV12-5 - CASGPDNTDTQYF TGTGCTAGTGGTCCGGACAACACAGATACGCAGTATTTT
once 10 TRBJ1-2 TRBV2 - CASREGGYTF TGTGCCAGCAGAGAGGGAGGCTACACCTTC
- 19 TRBJ1-2 TRBV6-6 TRBD1 CASSRTTGPLEESNYGYTF TGTGCCAGCAGCCGAACGACAGGGCCACTGGAGGAGTCAAACTATGGCTACACCTTC
- 17 TRBJ1-2 TRBV28 TRBD1 CASSSSGTGLANYGYTF TGTGCCAGCAGTTCCTCGGGGACAGGCCTAGCTAACTATGGCTACACCTTC
- 13 TRBJ1-1 TRBV12-5 - CASAGDGATEAFF TGTGCTAGTGCCGGAGACGGAGCCACTGAAGCTTTCTTT
- 12 TRBJ2-2 TRBV6-2/TRBV6-3 - CASSYSTGELFF TGTGCCAGCAGTTATAGTACCGGGGAGCTGTTTTTT
- 13 TRBJ2-1 TRBV7-2 - CASRSTGDRKQFF TGTGCCAGCAGGTCGACGGGCGACAGGAAGCAGTTCTTC
- 10 TRBJ1-1 TRBV28 - CASTGTEAFF TGTGCCAGCACCGGGACAGAAGCTTTCTTT
- 15 TRBJ1-5 TRBV3-1/TRBV3-2 - CASSPTGYSNQPQHF TGTGCCAGCAGCCCGACAGGTTATAGCAATCAGCCCCAGCATTTT
- 14 TRBJ2-2 TRBV19 TRBD2 CASSMLADTGELFF TGTGCCAGTAGTATGCTAGCGGACACCGGGGAGCTGTTTTTT
- 16 TRBJ2-7 TRBV5-1 - CASSLYRAAPPHEQYF TGCGCCAGCAGCTTGTACCGCGCCGCCCCCCCCCACGAGCAGTACTTC
- 13 TRBJ1-5 TRBV6-5 TRBD1 CASSQGAGQPQHF TGTGCCAGCAGTCAGGGGGCTGGCCAGCCCCAGCATTTT
- 12 TRBJ1-1 TRBV24-1 - CATSASGGEAFF TGTGCCACCAGCGCCTCGGGGGGCGAGGCTTTCTTT
- 18 TRBJ2-2 TRBV6-1 - CASSEKGGGSSNTGELFF TGTGCCAGCAGTGAAAAAGGAGGGGGCAGTTCGAACACCGGGGAGCTGTTTTTT
once 14 TRBJ2-1 TRBV28 - CASGFPDTYNEQFF TGTGCCAGCGGATTCCCCGACACGTACAATGAGCAGTTCTTC
- 14 TRBJ1-2 TRBV6-5 TRBD1 CASVLIGGTHGYTF TGTGCCAGCGTATTAATAGGGGGCACCCATGGCTACACCTTC
- 19 TRBJ2-3 TRBV6-1 - CASSDRFKTLGTTTDTQYF TGTGCCAGCAGTGACAGGTTTAAGACACTAGGTACTACCACAGATACGCAGTATTTT
- 13 TRBJ2-1 TRBV19 - CASSIKAGNEQFF TGTGCCAGTAGTATTAAGGCGGGCAATGAGCAGTTCTTC
- 12 TRBJ1-2 TRBV12-3/TRBV12-4 - CASSLGSYGYTF TGTGCCAGCAGTTTGGGCAGCTATGGCTACACCTTC
- 14 TRBJ1-1 TRBV6-5 - CASSLRGKVSEAFF TGTGCCAGCAGTCTACGGGGAAAGGTTTCTGAAGCTTTCTTT
- 15 TRBJ1-2 TRBV30 - CAWNLGGLANYGYTF TGTGCCTGGAACCTCGGGGGACTAGCTAACTATGGCTACACCTTC
- 19 TRBJ2-1 TRBV4-3 TRBD2 CASSQDKGLAGASYNEQFF TGCGCCAGCAGCCAAGATAAGGGACTAGCGGGGGCCTCCTACAATGAGCAGTTCTTC
few 17 TRBJ2-2 TRBV5-6 TRBD2 CASSSYALAGVNGELFF TGTGCCAGCAGCTCATATGCACTAGCGGGGGTGAACGGGGAGCTGTTTTTT
- 18 TRBJ2-2 TRBV5-6 TRBD2 CASSLSHLTSGATGELFF TGTGCCAGCAGCTTGAGTCACTTGACTAGCGGGGCCACCGGGGAGCTGTTTTTT
once 17 TRBJ1-5 TRBV7-2 TRBD1 CASSLGRTGKGNQPQHF TGTGCCAGCAGCTTAGGGAGGACAGGGAAGGGCAATCAGCCCCAGCATTTT
once 13 TRBJ2-7 TRBV19 TRBD1 CASSAQGVGEQYF TGTGCCAGTAGTGCACAGGGGGTGGGGGAGCAGTACTTC
few 15 TRBJ1-4 TRBV4-3 TRBD1 CASSQSQGAGEKLFF TGCGCCAGCAGCCAATCTCAGGGGGCGGGTGAAAAACTGTTTTTT
- 16 TRBJ1-6 TRBV6-1 - CASSENWGLYNSPLHF TGTGCCAGCAGTGAAAATTGGGGGCTATATAATTCACCCCTCCACTTT
- 12 TRBJ2-7 TRBV28 - CASTGSSYEQYF TGTGCCAGCACCGGGAGCTCCTACGAGCAGTACTTC
- 14 TRBJ2-1 TRBV10-1 - CASSESQPSGEQFF TGCGCCAGCAGTGAGTCTCAACCAAGCGGTGAGCAGTTCTTC
few 14 TRBJ2-5 TRBV5-1 TRBD2 CARSGRGGQETQYF TGCGCCCGCAGCGGACGGGGGGGCCAAGAGACCCAGTACTTC
- 15 TRBJ1-2 TRBV14 TRBD1 CASSQVWNQGDGYTF TGTGCCAGCAGCCAAGTGTGGAACCAGGGGGATGGCTACACCTTC
- 19 TRBJ1-6 TRBV18 TRBD1 CASSQLGQGFSTISPPLHF TGTGCCAGCTCACAGCTCGGACAGGGGTTCAGTACCATTAGCCCACCCCTCCACTTT
- 14 TRBJ1-1 TRBV5-5 - CASTSDPGDTEAFF TGTGCCAGCACCTCCGACCCGGGAGACACTGAAGCTTTCTTT
- 13 TRBJ1-6 TRBV19 - CASSTTGSSPLHF TGTGCCAGTAGTACGACAGGTTCTTCACCCCTCCACTTT
- 13 TRBJ1-1 TRBV7-3 - CASSSDRNTEAFF TGTGCCAGCAGCTCGGACAGAAACACTGAAGCTTTCTTT
- 16 TRBJ2-3 TRBV18 - CASSLAGLNIADTQYF TGTGCCAGCTCCCTAGCCGGACTCAACATAGCAGATACGCAGTATTTT
- 14 TRBJ1-2 TRBV7-9 - CASIDYIGYHGYTF TGTGCCAGCATCGACTACATCGGGTACCATGGCTACACCTTC
once 12 TRBJ1-4 TRBV7-2 - CASSLRQGKLFF TGTGCCAGCAGCTTACGCCAGGGGAAACTGTTTTTT